This T cell receptor beta chain was recovered during a study of identical twins. Every one of the donors was a healthy Caucasian. This clonotype was detected only a few times. The CDR3 runs to 12 residues. In germline, CDR1 is SGHRS, CDR2 YFSETQ. Deletions cut 0 bases from V and 5 bases from J, with 6 bases between. A single record per CDR3 protein comes from TCRdb applying MiXCR to the 5' RACE reads. The sample has fewer than 250,000 distinct CDR3 sequences; more than 15% are singletons. These data were likewise used in another study, on T cells expressing NK-cell markers. That source reports: The use of an anti-gamma-delta TCR antibody, which was added in several experiments, restricted sorting to T cells expressing alpha-beta TCR.

The rearrangement joins TRBV5-1 to TRBJ2-7; D remains ambiguous. Sequencing input: CD8+ T cells sorted from blood. This sequence originates from a woman aged 18-29 years in good health. DNA for the CDR3: TGCGCCAGCAGCTTGGCGGAGCACGAGCAGTACTTC. Its translation: CASSLAEHEQYF.